The text below deals with one T cell receptor beta chain. This clonotype was recorded many times. Its binding antigen is unknown. The sample holds no much larger clone one base away, and base qualities are not on file. The sample's time point, from its label and the paper: patch test 3, about 24 weeks after DPC sensitization. The treatment or condition label, read with the paper, signifies: therapeutic diphenylcyclopropenone sensitization with weekly scalp DPC. Total RNA was isolated from unfractionated whole blood collected in Tempus Blood RNA tubes. At each patch-test visit, blood was drawn before the patch test was applied. Patients were considered eligible if aged 18 to 70, diagnosed with alopecia and deemed suitable for DPC therapy, and patients were excluded if pregnant. The entry originates in a study of human T cells and chemical hapten exposure (dated by TCRdb to the early 2020s). Looking at the study overall: For sensitization, 2% DPC in acetone was applied to a roughly 2 cm by roughly 2 cm area of upper inner arm skin. Throughout the roughly 25-week study period, patients were also given weekly therapeutic DPC doses on the scalp. Patch tests used Finn chambers with 0.01% DPC on the upper back, scored after 6 days by International Contact Dermatitis Research Group standards. Alopecia areata with under or over 50% scalp involvement, alopecia totalis and alopecia universalis were represented in the patient cohort, which was mostly female. Libraries were combined into a pool for sequencing, and differences in TCR yield between samples came mainly from small differences in library volumes within the pool. The study tracked peripheral blood TCR repertoire changes in vivo during primary and secondary sensitization to the hapten diphenylcyclopropenone (DPC) in alopecia patients. Blood was sampled from patients pre-sensitization (week 0) and at 2, 6 and about 24 weeks after DPC sensitization. For TCR sequencing, blood came from 25 to 30 alopecia patients at anywhere from one to four time points (pre-sensitization, 2, 6 and 24 weeks). For every blood RNA sample, sequencing covered both the TCR alpha and TCR beta chains.

For this chain, trimming is 4 bases at the V end and 3 bases at the J end, and the number of junction bases without a gene match is 7. The CDR3, from cysteine to phenylalanine, totals 16 residues. CDR3 DNA is the only sequence kept; it has 48 bases, read in frame from the first base. The germline V gene specifies MDHEN as CDR1 and SYDVKM as CDR2. Overall study outcomes, separate from this receptor: The number of TCRs above 1 in 1000 frequency did not change with DPC sensitization; there was no evidence of global repertoire structure alterations. Repeated subsampling changed both the strength of the expansion versus patch-test correlation and the threshold at which that correlation became significant. Compared with pre-sensitization or healthy control sets, expanded TCRs formed significantly more large CDR3 similarity clusters, which is consistent with antigen-driven responses. Patch test score correlated positively with the number of PT1 expanded TCRs, reaching significance at thresholds 8, 16 and 32 but not at 4. Alopecia, a presumed autoimmune disease, was present in all patients, so the immune response of the patients might differ from that of healthy individuals.

Library creation used RACE. Instrument on record: NextSeq 500. During library preparation, unique molecular identifiers were attached to individual cDNA molecules so that TCRs could be counted quantitatively and reproducibly. The study's own analysis went as follows. The median number of TCRs per sample was 85,000 to 100,000, ranging from roughly 23,224 to 690,600. The Decombinator software suite was used to annotate V, J and CDR3 in the TCR reads. For the PS versus PT1 abundance plots, all samples were subsampled to the same number of TCRs (28,000). Expanded TCRs were defined as absent before sensitization and observed at least eight times at the 2-week time point. TCRdb redid the processing of the public reads, applying fastp at Q25 and MiXCR, and retained in-frame beta chains. Every entry covers one CDR3 protein and lists the most common genes and DNA from its rows. TCRdb's processing, not the authors' own work, is the source of the V and J calls. The table for this sample lists fewer than 50,000 distinct CDR3 sequences; more than 8% of them were counted only once. 26% of the sample is held by the ten biggest clonotypes.

The rearranged segments are TRBV28 and TRBJ2-2; 8 middle bases align to TRBD1. Sequences were derived from whole blood, sampled in connection with sensitization to the hapten diphenylcyclopropenone (DPC). This receptor was obtained from a man aged 45-60 years with alopecia areata. Some clones in this sample may be carry-over from other donors' samples. The CDR3 in this case is CASSSRNRGYTGELFF. The DNA sequence is given as TGTGCCAGCAGTTCTAGGAACAGGGGGTACACCGGGGAGCTGTTTTTT. Beyond the CDR3, the reference TRBV28 and TRBJ2-2 genes provide the residues; the full variable domain reads: DVKVTQSSRYLVKRTGEKVFLECVQDMDHENMFWYRQDPGLGLRLIYFSYDVKMKEKGDIPEGYSVSREKKERFSLILESASTNQTSMYLCASSSRNRGYTGELFFGEGSRLTVL.